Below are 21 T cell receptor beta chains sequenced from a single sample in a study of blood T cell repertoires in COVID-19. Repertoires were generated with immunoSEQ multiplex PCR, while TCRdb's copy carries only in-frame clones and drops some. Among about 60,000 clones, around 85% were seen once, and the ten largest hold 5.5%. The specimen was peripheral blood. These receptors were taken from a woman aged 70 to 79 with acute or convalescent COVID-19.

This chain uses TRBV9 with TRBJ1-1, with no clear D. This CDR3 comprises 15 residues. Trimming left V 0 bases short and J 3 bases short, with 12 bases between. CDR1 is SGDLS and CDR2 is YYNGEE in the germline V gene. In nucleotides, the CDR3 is TGTGCCAGCAGCGTAGATTGGCGGTCGGACACTGAAGCTTTCTTT. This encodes CASSVDWRSDTEAFF. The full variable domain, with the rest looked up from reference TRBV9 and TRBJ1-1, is DSGVTQTPKHLITATGQRVTLRCSPRSGDLSVYWYQQSLDQGLQFLIQYYNGEERAKGNILERFSAQQFPDLHSELNLSSLELGDSALYFCASSVDWRSDTEAFFGQGTRLTVV.

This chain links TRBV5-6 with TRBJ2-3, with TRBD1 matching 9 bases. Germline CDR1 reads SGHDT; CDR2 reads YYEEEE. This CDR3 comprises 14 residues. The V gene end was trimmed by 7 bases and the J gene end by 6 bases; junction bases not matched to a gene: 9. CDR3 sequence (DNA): TGTGCCAGCCGGGACAGGGTGGCGGGGGATACGCAGTATTTT. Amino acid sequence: CASRDRVAGDTQYF.

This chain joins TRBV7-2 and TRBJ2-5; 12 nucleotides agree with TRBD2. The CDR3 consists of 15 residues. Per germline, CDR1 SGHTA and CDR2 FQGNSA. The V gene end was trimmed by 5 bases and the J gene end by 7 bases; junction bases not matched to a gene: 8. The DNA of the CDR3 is TGTGCCAGCAGCGAACTAGCGGGGGGCCGGGGGACCCAGTACTTC. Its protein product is CASSELAGGRGTQYF.

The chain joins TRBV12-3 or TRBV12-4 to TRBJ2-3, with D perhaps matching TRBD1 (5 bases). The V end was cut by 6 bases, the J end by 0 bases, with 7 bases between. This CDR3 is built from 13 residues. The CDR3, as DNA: TGTGCCAGCAGGAAGGGGAGCACAGATACGCAGTATTTT. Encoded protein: CASRKGSTDTQYF.

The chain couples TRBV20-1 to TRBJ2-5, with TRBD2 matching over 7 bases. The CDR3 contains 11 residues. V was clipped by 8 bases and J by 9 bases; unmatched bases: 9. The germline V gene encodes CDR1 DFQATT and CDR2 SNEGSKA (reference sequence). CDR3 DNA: TGCAGTCCGGAGGTGGGGGGGGCCCAGTACTTC. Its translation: CSPEVGGAQYF.

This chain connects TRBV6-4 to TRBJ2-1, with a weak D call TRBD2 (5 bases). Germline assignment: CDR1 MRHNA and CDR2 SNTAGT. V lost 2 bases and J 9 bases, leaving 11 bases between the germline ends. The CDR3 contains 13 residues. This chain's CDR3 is CASSDRYRGEQFF. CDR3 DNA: TGTGCCAGCAGTGACCGGTATCGGGGTGAGCAGTTCTTC.

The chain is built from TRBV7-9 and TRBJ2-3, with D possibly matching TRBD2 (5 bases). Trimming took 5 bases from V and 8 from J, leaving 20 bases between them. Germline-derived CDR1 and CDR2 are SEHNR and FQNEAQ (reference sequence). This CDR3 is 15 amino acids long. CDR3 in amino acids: CASSKPAFQSGTQYF. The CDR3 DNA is TGTGCCAGCAGCAAGCCGGCCTTTCAAAGCGGTACGCAGTATTTT.

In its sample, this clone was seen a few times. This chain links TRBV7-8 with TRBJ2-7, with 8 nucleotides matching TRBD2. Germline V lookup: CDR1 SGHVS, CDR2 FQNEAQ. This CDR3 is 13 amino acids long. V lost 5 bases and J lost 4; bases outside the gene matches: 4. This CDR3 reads CASSRAGGYEQYF. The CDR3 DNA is TGTGCCAGCAGCCGGGCGGGGGGTTACGAGCAGTACTTC.

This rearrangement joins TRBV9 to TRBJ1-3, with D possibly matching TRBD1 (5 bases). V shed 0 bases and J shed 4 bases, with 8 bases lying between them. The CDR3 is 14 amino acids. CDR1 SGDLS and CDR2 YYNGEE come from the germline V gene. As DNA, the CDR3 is TGTGCCAGCAGCGTAGCTTGGGGCGGAAACACCATATATTTT. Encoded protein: CASSVAWGGNTIYF.

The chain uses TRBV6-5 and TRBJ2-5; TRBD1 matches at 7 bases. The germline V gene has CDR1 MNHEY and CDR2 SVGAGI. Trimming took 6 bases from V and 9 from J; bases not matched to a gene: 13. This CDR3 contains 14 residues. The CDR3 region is CASRRGLQGSAQYF. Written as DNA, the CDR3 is TGTGCCAGCAGAAGGGGGCTGCAGGGTTCGGCCCAGTACTTC.

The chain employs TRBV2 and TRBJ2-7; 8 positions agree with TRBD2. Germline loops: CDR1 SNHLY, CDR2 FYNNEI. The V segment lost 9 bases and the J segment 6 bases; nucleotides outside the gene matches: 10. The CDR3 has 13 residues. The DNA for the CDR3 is TGTGCCAGTTTAGCGGGGCCCAGGGGCGAGCAGTACTTC. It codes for CASLAGPRGEQYF.

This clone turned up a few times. The CDR3: CASSPVAGGNEKLFF. The CDR3 nucleotides are TGTGCCAGCTCACCCGTGGCAGGGGGTAATGAAAAACTGTTTTTT. The rearrangement links TRBV18 to TRBJ1-4; TRBD1 agrees at 7 bases. CDR3 length: 15 amino acids. Germline V gives CDR1 KGHSH, CDR2 LQKENI. Trimming cost V 3 bases and J 4 bases; bases outside gene matches: 5.

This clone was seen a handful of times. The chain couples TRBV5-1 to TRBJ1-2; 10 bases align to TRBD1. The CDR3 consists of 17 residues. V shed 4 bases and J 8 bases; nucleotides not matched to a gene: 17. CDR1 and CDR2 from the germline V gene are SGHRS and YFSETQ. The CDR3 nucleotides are TGCGCCAGCAGCCTCGGGACAGGGGCTACAGATTTCCGGGGCTACACCTTC. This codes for CASSLGTGATDFRGYTF.

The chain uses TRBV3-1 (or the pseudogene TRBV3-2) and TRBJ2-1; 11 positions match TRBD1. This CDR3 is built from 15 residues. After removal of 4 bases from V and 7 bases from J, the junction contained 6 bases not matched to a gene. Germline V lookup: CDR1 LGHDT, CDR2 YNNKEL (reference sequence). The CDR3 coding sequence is TGTGCCAGCAGCCCACGGGGGACAGGGGGGAATGAGCAGTTCTTC. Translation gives CASSPRGTGGNEQFF.

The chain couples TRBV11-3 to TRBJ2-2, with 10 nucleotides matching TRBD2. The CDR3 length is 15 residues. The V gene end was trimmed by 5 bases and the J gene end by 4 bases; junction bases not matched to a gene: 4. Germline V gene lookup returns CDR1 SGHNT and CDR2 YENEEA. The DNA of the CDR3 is TGTGCCAGCAGCCCAGCGGGGGGGGTCACCGGGGAGCTGTTTTTT. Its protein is CASSPAGGVTGELFF.

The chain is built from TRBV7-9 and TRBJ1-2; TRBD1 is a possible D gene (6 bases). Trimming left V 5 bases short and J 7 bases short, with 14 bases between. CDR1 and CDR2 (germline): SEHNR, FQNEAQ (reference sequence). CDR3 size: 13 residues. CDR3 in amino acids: CASSSTGISGYTF. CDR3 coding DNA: TGTGCCAGCAGCAGTACAGGGATATCTGGCTACACCTTC.

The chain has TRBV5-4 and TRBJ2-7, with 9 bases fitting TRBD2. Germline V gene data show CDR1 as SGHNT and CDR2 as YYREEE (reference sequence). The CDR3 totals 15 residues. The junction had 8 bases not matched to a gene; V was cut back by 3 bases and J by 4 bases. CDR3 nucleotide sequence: TGTGCCAGCAGCTCAAGTCCCAGCGGGGGGTACGAGCAGTACTTC. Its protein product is CASSSSPSGGYEQYF. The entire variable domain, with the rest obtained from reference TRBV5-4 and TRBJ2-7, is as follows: ETGVTQSPTHLIKTRGQQVTLRCSSQSGHNTVSWYQQALGQGPQFIFQYYREEENGRGNFPPRFSGLQFPNYSSELNVNALELDDSALYLCASSSSPSGGYEQYFGPGTRLTVT.

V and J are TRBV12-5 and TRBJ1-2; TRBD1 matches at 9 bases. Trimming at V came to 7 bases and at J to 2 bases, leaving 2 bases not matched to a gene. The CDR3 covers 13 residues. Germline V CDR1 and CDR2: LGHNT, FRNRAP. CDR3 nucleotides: TGTGCTAGTGCCGGGACAGGGAACTATGGCTACACCTTC. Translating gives CASAGTGNYGYTF.

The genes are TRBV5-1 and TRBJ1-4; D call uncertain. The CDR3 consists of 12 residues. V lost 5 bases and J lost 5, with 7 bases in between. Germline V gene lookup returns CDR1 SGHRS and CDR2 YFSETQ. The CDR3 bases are TGCGCCAGCAGGAGCCTCAATGAAAAACTGTTTTTT. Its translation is CASRSLNEKLFF.

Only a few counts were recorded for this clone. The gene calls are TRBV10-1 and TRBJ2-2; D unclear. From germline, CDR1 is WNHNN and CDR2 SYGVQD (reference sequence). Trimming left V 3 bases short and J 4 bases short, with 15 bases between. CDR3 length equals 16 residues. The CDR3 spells CASSDPTSNGTGELFF. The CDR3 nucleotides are TGCGCCAGCAGTGATCCGACATCTAACGGCACCGGGGAGCTGTTTTTT.

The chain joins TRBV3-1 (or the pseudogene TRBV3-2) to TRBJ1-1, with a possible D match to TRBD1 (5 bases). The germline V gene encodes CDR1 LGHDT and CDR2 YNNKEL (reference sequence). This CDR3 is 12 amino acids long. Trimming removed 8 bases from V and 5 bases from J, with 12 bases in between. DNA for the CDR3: TGTGCCAGCCAGGGTATCGGGACTGAAGCTTTCTTT. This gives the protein CASQGIGTEAFF.